This entry concerns a single T cell receptor (beta chain). Its antigen remains unidentified. No per-base quality is available; no much larger clone lies one base away. TCRbeta CDR3 regions were amplified from genomic DNA by means of the immunoSEQ Assay, a bias-controlled multiplex PCR. For the original study's pipeline: Nucleated cell counts per sample were estimated from amplification of reference gene primers within the assay. To quantify the absolute abundance of each unique TCRbeta CDR3 rearrangement, sequence reads were collapsed and filtered. For each sample, productive Simpson clonality was calculated by taking the square root of Simpson's diversity index across productive rearrangements. In its TCRdb copy, this immuneACCESS table keeps in-frame sequences only and misses some clones. Where compared with another copy, unresolved V genes explain less than half of these, and the others have no known cause. D and trimming were read from the DNA, whereas the V and J calls and clone size are those reported in that table. Present in this sample are approximately 110,000 clones, 86% of which were seen just once. The top ten clones comprise about 5.4% of the sample.

The collaborating institutions used their own protocols to collect whole blood in K2EDTA tubes. For TCRbeta analysis, collaborators shipped samples in one of three forms: frozen whole blood, isolated PBMCs, or DNA extracted from either of those sample types. The sample comes from a study of blood T cell repertoires in COVID-19 (dated by TCRdb to about 2020). As for the study more broadly: Samples from collaborators originated in the United States, Italy and Spain and spanned both the acute and convalescent phases of COVID-19. Deeply sampled blood TCRbeta repertoires from subjects exposed to, actively infected with, or recovered from COVID-19 were included in the dataset. The repertoires were released in a freely available public database meant as a resource for research on the immune response to SARS-CoV-2. Samples were obtained from the ongoing ImmuneRACE study (first 160 participants) and from 1,200 or so subjects provided by 6 global collaborators. Sample metadata almost always included a de-identified subject ID, COVID-19 status, age in years and sex. The material from the prospective study consisted of cDNA or gDNA derived from T cells, B-cell-depleted T cells, or PBMCs. Where HLA class I and class II types were available, the types were taken from metadata supplied by the sample provider, not from assay-based typing.

Summary of the overall study and its limitations: The quantity of clinical and demographic metadata differed by source and by participant and was supplied without curation.

Germline trimming: 3 bases from V, 9 bases from J; junction bases outside gene matches: 10. Counted from cysteine to phenylalanine, this CDR3 has 15 amino acids. Only the CDR3 region is kept as DNA, spanning 45 bases read in frame from base 1. CDR1 and CDR2 are read off the germline V gene (reference sequence) as WNHNN and SYGVQD. This clonotype was obtained from a human donor in a cohort sampled during active COVID-19. The chain is made from TRBV10-1 and TRBJ2-1, and 8 bases in between align with TRBD1. The sample consisted of peripheral blood. The sequenced DNA: TGCGCCAGCAGTGATATGCAGGGGGCGATAAGTGAGCAGTTCTTC. The translation is CASSDMQGAISEQFF.